The subject of this entry is one T cell receptor (beta chain). Its target is not known. This entry belongs to a study of shared clonotypes between healthy human individuals. Assay: immunoSEQ multiplex PCR; the TCRdb copy retains only in-frame clones and omits some. This repertoire shows approximately 810,000 clones, around 92% found once; its top ten account for more than 20%. General study points: Blood alone was sampled, and tissue repertoires likely differ. Generally, naive subsets came out with larger estimated richness than memory subsets. Clonotypes not shared had lower generation probabilities than those common to all four donors.

The V end was cut by 4 bases, the J end by 2 bases, with 15 bases between. The length of the CDR3 is 14 residues. Germline loops: CDR1 SQVTM, CDR2 ANQGSEA. Naive-designated CD8 cells lacked CD45RO, were positively enriched for CCR7, and omitted terminally differentiated effector memory CD45RA+ cells. This chain links TRBV29-1 with TRBJ2-7, with a tentative D call TRBD1 (6 bases). The specimen was naive CD8+ T cells sorted from blood. This receptor was obtained from a man aged 25-45 years in good health. Written as DNA, the CDR3 is TGCAGCGTTGTTAGACGACAGGACCCCTACGAGCAGTACTTC. Translated: CSVVRRQDPYEQYF.